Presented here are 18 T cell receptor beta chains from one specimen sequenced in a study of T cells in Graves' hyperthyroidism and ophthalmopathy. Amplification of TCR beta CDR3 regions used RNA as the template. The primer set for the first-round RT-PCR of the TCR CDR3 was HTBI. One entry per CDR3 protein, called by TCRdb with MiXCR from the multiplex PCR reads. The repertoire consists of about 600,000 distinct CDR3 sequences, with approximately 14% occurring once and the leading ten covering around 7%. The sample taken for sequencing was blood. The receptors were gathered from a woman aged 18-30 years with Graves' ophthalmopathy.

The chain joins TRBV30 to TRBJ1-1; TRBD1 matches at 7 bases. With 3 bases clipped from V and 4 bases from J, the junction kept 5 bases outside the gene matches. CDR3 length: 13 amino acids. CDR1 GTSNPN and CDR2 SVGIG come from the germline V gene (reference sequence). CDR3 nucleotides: TGTGCCTGGAGGGATACAGGGGCCACTGAAGCTTTCTTT. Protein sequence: CAWRDTGATEAFF.

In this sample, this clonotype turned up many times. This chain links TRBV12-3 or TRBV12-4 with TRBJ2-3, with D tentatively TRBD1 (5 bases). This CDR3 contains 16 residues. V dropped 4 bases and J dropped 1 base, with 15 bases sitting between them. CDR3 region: CASSSPGRVGTDTQYF. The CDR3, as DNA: TGTGCCAGCAGTTCCCCGGGCAGGGTGGGCACAGATACGCAGTATTTT.

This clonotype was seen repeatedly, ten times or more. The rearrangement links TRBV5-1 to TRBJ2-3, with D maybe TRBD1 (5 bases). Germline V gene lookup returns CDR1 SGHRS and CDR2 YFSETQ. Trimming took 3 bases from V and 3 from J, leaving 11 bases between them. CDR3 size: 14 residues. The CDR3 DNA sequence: TGCGCCAGCAGCTCCGACAGAAGAACAGATACGCAGTATTTT. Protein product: CASSSDRRTDTQYF.

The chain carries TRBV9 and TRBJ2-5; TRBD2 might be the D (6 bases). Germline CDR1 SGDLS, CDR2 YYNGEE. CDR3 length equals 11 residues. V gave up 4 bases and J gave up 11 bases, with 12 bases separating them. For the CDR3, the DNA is TGTGCCAGCAGCCCGGGGGACTCTCAGTACTTC. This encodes CASSPGDSQYF.

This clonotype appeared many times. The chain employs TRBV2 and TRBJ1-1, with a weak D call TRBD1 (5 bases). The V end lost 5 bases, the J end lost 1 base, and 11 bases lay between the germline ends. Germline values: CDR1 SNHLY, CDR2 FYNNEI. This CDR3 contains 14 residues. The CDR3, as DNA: TGTGCCAGCAGTCGTGAGGGACGGAACACTGAAGCTTTCTTT. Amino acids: CASSREGRNTEAFF.

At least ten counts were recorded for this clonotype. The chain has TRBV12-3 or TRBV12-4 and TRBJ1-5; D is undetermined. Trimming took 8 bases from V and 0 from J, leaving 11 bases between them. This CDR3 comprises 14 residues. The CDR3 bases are TGTGCCAGCTCCGGTGGGGTTAGCAATCAGCCCCAGCATTTT. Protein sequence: CASSGGVSNQPQHF.

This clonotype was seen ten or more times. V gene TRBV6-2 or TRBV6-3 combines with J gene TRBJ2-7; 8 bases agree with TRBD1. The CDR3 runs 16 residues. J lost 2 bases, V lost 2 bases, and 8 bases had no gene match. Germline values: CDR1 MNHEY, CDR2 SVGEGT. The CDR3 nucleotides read TGTGCCAGCAGTTACCTTTCCCAGGGGGCCGCCTACGAGCAGTACTTC. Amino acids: CASSYLSQGAAYEQYF.

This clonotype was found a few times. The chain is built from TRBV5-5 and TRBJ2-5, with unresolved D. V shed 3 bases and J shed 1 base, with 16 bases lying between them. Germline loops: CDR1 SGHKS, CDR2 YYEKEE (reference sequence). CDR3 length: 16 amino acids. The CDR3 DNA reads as TGTGCCAGCAGCTCGCGGCCGACGGGTCCCCAAGAGACCCAGTACTTC. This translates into CASSSRPTGPQETQYF.

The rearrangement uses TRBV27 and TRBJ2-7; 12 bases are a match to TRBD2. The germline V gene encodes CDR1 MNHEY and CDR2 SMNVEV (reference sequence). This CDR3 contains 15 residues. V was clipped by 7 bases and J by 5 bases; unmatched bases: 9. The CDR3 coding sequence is TGTGCCAGCAACATTCCTCGGACTAGCGGGAACGAGCAGTACTTC. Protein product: CASNIPRTSGNEQYF.

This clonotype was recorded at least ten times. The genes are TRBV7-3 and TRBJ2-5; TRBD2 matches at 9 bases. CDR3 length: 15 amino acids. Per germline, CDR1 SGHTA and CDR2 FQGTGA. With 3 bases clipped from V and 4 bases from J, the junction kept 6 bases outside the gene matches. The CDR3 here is CASSFSAGGAETQYF. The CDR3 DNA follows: TGTGCCAGCAGCTTTTCGGCGGGAGGGGCAGAGACCCAGTACTTC.

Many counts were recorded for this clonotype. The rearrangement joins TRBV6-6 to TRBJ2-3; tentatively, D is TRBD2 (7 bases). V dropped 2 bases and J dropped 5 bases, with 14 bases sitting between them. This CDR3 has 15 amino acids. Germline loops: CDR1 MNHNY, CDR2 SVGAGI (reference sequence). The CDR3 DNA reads TGTGCCAGCAGTTACACGGGGGGCATATTAGATACGCAGTATTTT. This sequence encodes CASSYTGGILDTQYF.

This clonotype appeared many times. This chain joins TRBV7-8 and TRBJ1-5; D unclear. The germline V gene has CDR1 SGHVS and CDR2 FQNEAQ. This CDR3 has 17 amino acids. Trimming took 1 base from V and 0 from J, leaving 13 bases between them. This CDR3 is CASSLVPRGYSNQPQHF. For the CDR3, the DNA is TGTGCCAGCAGCTTAGTCCCCCGCGGATATAGCAATCAGCCCCAGCATTTT.

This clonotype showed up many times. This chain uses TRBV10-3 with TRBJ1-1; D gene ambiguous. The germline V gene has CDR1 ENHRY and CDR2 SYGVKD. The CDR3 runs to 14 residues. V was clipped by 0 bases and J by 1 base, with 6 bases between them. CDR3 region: CAISESIGNTEAFF. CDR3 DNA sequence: TGTGCCATCAGTGAGTCGATCGGGAACACTGAAGCTTTCTTT.

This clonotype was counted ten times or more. The CDR3, as DNA: TGTGCCAGCAGTTTCCGGGGTCAGTATGGCTACACCTTC. Translating it yields CASSFRGQYGYTF. V is TRBV27 and J is TRBJ1-2; D gene unclear. CDR3 length: 13 residues. The germline gives CDR1 MNHEY, CDR2 SMNVEV (reference sequence). Trimming took off 3 bases at V and 5 bases at J, with 10 bases between the two ends.

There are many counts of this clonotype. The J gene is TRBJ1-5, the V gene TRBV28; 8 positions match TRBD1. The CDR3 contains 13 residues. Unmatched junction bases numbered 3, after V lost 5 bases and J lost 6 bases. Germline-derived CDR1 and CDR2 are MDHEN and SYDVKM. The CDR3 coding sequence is TGTGCCAGCAGTACGGACAGGGCTCAGCCCCAGCATTTT. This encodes CASSTDRAQPQHF.

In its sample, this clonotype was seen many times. The CDR3 region is CASSRALGYSNQPQHF. CDR3 coding DNA: TGTGCCAGCAGTCGGGCCCTGGGTTATAGCAATCAGCCCCAGCATTTT. This sequence joins TRBV6-2 or TRBV6-3 and TRBJ1-5; D unclear. CDR1 MNHEY and CDR2 SVGEGT come from the germline V gene. The CDR3 has 16 amino acids. The V end was cut by 5 bases, the J end by 0 bases, with 14 bases between.

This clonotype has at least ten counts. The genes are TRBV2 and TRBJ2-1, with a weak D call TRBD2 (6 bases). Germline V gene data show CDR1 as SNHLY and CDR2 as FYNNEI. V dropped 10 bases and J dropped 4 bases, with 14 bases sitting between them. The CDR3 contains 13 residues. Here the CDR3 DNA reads TGTGCCACCCGGAGGGGTATTTACAATGAGCAGTTCTTC. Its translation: CATRRGIYNEQFF. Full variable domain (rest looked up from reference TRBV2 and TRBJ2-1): EPEVTQTPSHQVTQMGQEVILRCVPISNHLYFYWYRQILGQKVEFLVSFYNNEISEKSEIFDDQFSVERPDGSNFTLKIRSTKLEDSAMYFCATRRGIYNEQFFGPGTRLTVL.

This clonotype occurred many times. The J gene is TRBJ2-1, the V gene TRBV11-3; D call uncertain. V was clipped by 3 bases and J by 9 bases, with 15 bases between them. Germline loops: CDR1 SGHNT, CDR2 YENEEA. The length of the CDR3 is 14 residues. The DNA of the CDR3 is TGTGCCAGCAGCTTTGACGTTGAGACCAGTGAGCAGTTCTTC. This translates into CASSFDVETSEQFF.